A single sample is the source of the 18 T cell receptor beta chains below, sequenced in a study of T cells in Graves' hyperthyroidism and ophthalmopathy. Regions amplified from RNA transcripts were the TCR beta CDR3 regions. The HTBI primer set drove a first-round RT-PCR of the TCR CDR3. TCRdb redid the calling of the multiplex PCR reads with MiXCR, one entry per CDR3 protein. Among about 290,000 distinct CDR3 sequences listed, about 16% were seen once. The specimen was blood. Receptors were obtained from a woman aged 50 to 60 with Graves' hyperthyroidism that later progressed to Graves' ophthalmopathy.

The gene calls are TRBV12-3 or TRBV12-4 and TRBJ2-3, with a possible D match to TRBD2 (5 bases). Trimming removed 1 base from V and 8 bases from J, with 10 bases in between. This CDR3 comprises 13 residues. The CDR3 bases are TGTGCCAGCAGTTTAGTCCCCGAGGGTACGCAGTATTTT. Its translation is CASSLVPEGTQYF.

This clonotype was seen ten or more times. V gene TRBV6-2 or TRBV6-3 combines with J gene TRBJ2-7; 8 bases fit TRBD1. Trimming at V came to 6 bases and at J to 4 bases, leaving 11 bases not matched to a gene. This CDR3 is built from 15 residues. In germline, CDR1 is MNHEY, CDR2 SVGEGT. The CDR3 bases are TGTGCCAGCAGCATCCCCGGACAGGGCCGATACGAGCAGTACTTC. Residues: CASSIPGQGRYEQYF.

This clonotype was detected only a few times. The chain carries TRBV15 and TRBJ2-5; the D gene is possibly TRBD2 (7 bases). This CDR3 is 15 amino acids long. Looked up from germline, CDR1 is LNHNV and CDR2 is YYDKDF (reference sequence). V dropped 1 base and J dropped 5 bases, with 14 bases sitting between them. CDR3 DNA: TGTGCCACCAGCAGAGCTCATGAGGGGGGGGAGACCCAGTACTTC. Its protein product is CATSRAHEGGETQYF.

This clonotype was counted at least ten times. V and J are TRBV4-1 and TRBJ2-7; 8 bases agree with TRBD1. CDR1 and CDR2 from the germline V gene are MGHRA and YSYEKL. V gave up 1 base and J gave up 2 bases; unmatched junction bases: 4. There are 15 residues in the CDR3. CDR3 nucleotide sequence: TGCGCCAGCAGCCAAGTGGACAGGGAGACCTACGAGCAGTACTTC. It yields the protein CASSQVDRETYEQYF.

This clonotype was recorded at least ten times. V and J are TRBV5-5 and TRBJ1-4; D unresolved. The V end lost 0 bases, the J end lost 0 bases, and 3 bases lay between the germline ends. Germline-derived CDR1 and CDR2 are SGHKS and YYEKEE (reference sequence). The CDR3 has 14 residues. The CDR3 DNA sequence: TGTGCCAGCAGCTTGGGGTCAACTAATGAAAAACTGTTTTTT. It is translated as CASSLGSTNEKLFF.

This clonotype was seen at least ten times. The V and J genes are TRBV5-1 and TRBJ2-7; TRBD2 matches 16 bases. The V gene end was trimmed by 3 bases and the J gene end by 0 bases; junction bases not matched to a gene: 6. Germline values: CDR1 SGHRS, CDR2 YFSETQ. This CDR3 has 18 amino acids. Written as DNA, the CDR3 is TGCGCCAGCAGCTCGCCGGGACTAGCGGGGGGGAGCTCCTACGAGCAGTACTTC. Translated, it gives CASSSPGLAGGSSYEQYF.

Ten or more counts support this clonotype. This sequence joins TRBV5-1 and TRBJ1-1; D is unresolved. The V gene lost 0 bases and the J gene lost 1 base, with 10 bases spanning the gap. This CDR3 is built from 15 residues. Per the germline V gene, CDR1 is SGHRS and CDR2 is YFSETQ. Here the CDR3 DNA reads TGCGCCAGCAGCTTGGCGGTGGCGTCGAACACTGAAGCTTTCTTT. Translated: CASSLAVASNTEAFF. Full variable domain (remainder filled in from reference TRBV5-1 and TRBJ1-1): KAGVTQTPRYLIKTRGQQVTLSCSPISGHRSVSWYQQTPGQGLQFLFEYFSETQRNKGNFPGRFSGRQFSNSRSEMNVSTLELGDSALYLCASSLAVASNTEAFFGQGTRLTVV.

This clonotype showed up many times. The chain employs TRBV12-3 or TRBV12-4 and TRBJ1-5; D gene uncertain. The CDR3 is 13 amino acids. The V end was cut by 2 bases, the J end by 7 bases, with 9 bases between. The CDR3 sequence is CASSLYRRQPQHF. CDR3 in DNA: TGTGCCAGCAGTTTATATCGCCGGCAGCCCCAGCATTTT.

The chain links TRBV20-1 to TRBJ1-4; the D is unclear. The V gene's germline CDR1 is DFQATT and CDR2 SNEGSKA (reference sequence). The germline V and J ends were trimmed by 1 base and 0 bases, with 12 bases remaining between them. CDR3 length: 16 amino acids. CDR3 sequence (DNA): TGCAGTGCTAGAGTCATCGGGGATGCAACTAATGAAAAACTGTTTTTT. Amino acids: CSARVIGDATNEKLFF.

V usage is TRBV5-6 and J usage is TRBJ2-2; D is unresolved. The CDR3 runs to 15 residues. Germline loops: CDR1 SGHDT, CDR2 YYEEEE. The V gene lost 2 bases and the J gene lost 6 bases, with 14 bases spanning the gap. The CDR3 DNA is TGTGCCAGCAGCTTTTTGTCACTGCGCGCCGGGGAGCTGTTTTTT. It encodes CASSFLSLRAGELFF. Complete variable domain (other parts from reference TRBV5-6 and TRBJ2-2): DAGVTQSPTHLIKTRGQQVTLRCSPKSGHDTVSWYQQALGQGPQFIFQYYEEEERQRGNFPDRFSGHQFPNYSSELNVNALLLGDSALYLCASSFLSLRAGELFFGEGSRLTVL.

Comments on this clonotype: Given a much more abundant clone one base away, this may be a read error. The chain combines TRBV3-1 with TRBJ1-1; the D gene is possibly TRBD1 (5 bases). The CDR3 loop spans 15 amino acids. Looked up from germline, CDR1 is LGHDT and CDR2 is YNNKEL (reference sequence). The CDR3 region has the DNA TGTGCCAGCAGCCAAGGAGCCCTCTCGGGGACTGAAGCTTCCTTT. As protein: CASSQGALSGTEASF.

This clonotype was counted a single time. The chain links TRBV20-1 to TRBJ1-3; D is ambiguous. This CDR3 has 12 amino acids. Trimming stripped 0 bases from V and 8 bases from J, with 8 bases between. Germline-derived CDR1 and CDR2 are DFQATT and SNEGSKA (reference sequence). For the CDR3, the DNA is TGCAGTGCTAGAGATGCACGGGACACCATATATTTT. Its protein product is CSARDARDTIYF.

The genes are TRBV29-1 and TRBJ2-1, with D maybe TRBD1 (5 bases). The germline gives CDR1 SQVTM, CDR2 ANQGSEA. The CDR3 spans 14 residues. The germline V and J ends were trimmed by 6 bases and 4 bases, with 16 bases remaining between them. The CDR3 nucleotides read TGCAGCGTCCCTCATACAGGATTTTACAATGAGCAGTTCTTC. This translates into CSVPHTGFYNEQFF.

This clonotype came up many times. J is TRBJ2-7 and V is TRBV5-1; 9 positions match TRBD2. The V segment lost 2 bases and the J segment 4 bases; nucleotides outside the gene matches: 4. Germline V gene sequence: CDR1 SGHRS, CDR2 YFSETQ. The CDR3 is made up of 14 amino acids. The CDR3 nucleotides are TGCGCCAGCAGCTTTTGGACTAGCGATTACGAGCAGTACTTC. This codes for CASSFWTSDYEQYF.

This clonotype was observed a few times. This rearrangement joins TRBV9 to TRBJ1-1; D might be TRBD1 (6 bases). The CDR3 loop spans 15 amino acids. Trimming removed 0 bases at V and 1 base at J, with 10 bases between. Germline CDR1 is SGDLS and CDR2 is YYNGEE. The chain's CDR3 is CASSVGDRPNTEAFF. As DNA, the CDR3 is TGTGCCAGCAGCGTAGGAGACAGGCCGAACACTGAAGCTTTCTTT.

J is TRBJ2-1 and V is TRBV6-5; 8 nucleotides match TRBD1. CDR3 length: 14 residues. V trimming: 4 bases; J trimming: 9 bases; junction bases outside the gene matches: 8. The V gene's germline CDR1 is MNHEY and CDR2 SVGAGI. CDR3 in amino acids: CASSFDLDRGEQFF. The CDR3 coding sequence is TGTGCCAGCAGTTTTGATCTAGACAGGGGTGAGCAGTTCTTC.

In this sample, this clonotype turned up many times. V and J are TRBV18 and TRBJ2-2; tentatively, D is TRBD1 (6 bases). Germline V gene data show CDR1 as KGHSH and CDR2 as LQKENI. V was clipped by 6 bases and J by 3 bases, with 17 bases between them. The CDR3 length is 16 residues. CDR3 residues: CASSATLNRDTGELFF. As DNA, the CDR3 is TGTGCCAGCTCGGCAACTTTGAACAGGGACACCGGGGAGCTGTTTTTT.

The chain carries TRBV19 and TRBJ2-1, with D tentatively TRBD2 (5 bases). CDR1 LNHDA and CDR2 SQIVND come from the germline V gene (reference sequence). The CDR3 covers 15 residues. V gave up 1 base and J gave up 3 bases, with 10 bases separating them. The CDR3, as DNA: TGTGCCAGTAGTATAGGAGGGAGCGTCTACAATGAGCAGTTCTTC. Translating gives CASSIGGSVYNEQFF.